The 31 T cell receptor beta chains reported below all come from one sample, sequenced in a study of T-cell memory formation after mild COVID-19. TCRdb reprocessed the 5' RACE reads via MiXCR and lists one record per CDR3 protein. This sample yields under 300,000 distinct CDR3 sequences, of which roughly 16% are seen a single time; 22% belongs to the top ten. The sequenced sample was PBMCs or a T cell subset sorted from them (not recorded which). The receptors stem from a man younger than 35 who had mild COVID-19 (a few samples of this study predate the infection). Cell type and time point are not known.

V gene TRBV10-3 combines with J gene TRBJ2-7; TRBD1 is a possible D gene (5 bases). Trimming cost V 0 bases and J 5 bases, with 5 bases left between them. Germline V gene lookup returns CDR1 ENHRY and CDR2 SYGVKD. The CDR3 consists of 12 residues. The CDR3 here is CAISESGDEQYF. The CDR3 DNA sequence: TGTGCCATCAGTGAGTCAGGGGACGAGCAGTACTTC.

This clonotype was observed a handful of times. The rearrangement links TRBV2 to TRBJ2-7; D unclear. CDR3 length equals 12 residues. CDR1 is SNHLY and CDR2 is FYNNEI in the germline V gene. Trimming stripped 7 bases from V and 3 bases from J, with 10 bases between. DNA of the CDR3: TGTGCCAGCAACTCCGGATACTACGAGCAGTACGTC. Protein sequence: CASNSGYYEQYV.

This chain joins TRBV9 and TRBJ2-1; 11 positions match TRBD2. V shed 2 bases and J 7 bases; nucleotides not matched to a gene: 11. The V gene's germline CDR1 is SGDLS and CDR2 YYNGEE. The CDR3 contains 17 residues. CDR3 DNA: TGTGCCAGCAGCGTGGGGGTATTAGCGGGAGGGCCGAATGAGCAGTTCTTC. It is translated as CASSVGVLAGGPNEQFF.

This clonotype occurred a few times. The V call is TRBV5-1, the J call TRBJ2-3; maybe TRBD2 (5 bases). V gave up 1 base and J gave up 6 bases, with 15 bases separating them. The germline CDR1 and CDR2 sequences are SGHRS and YFSETQ. The length of the CDR3 is 15 residues. CDR3 residues: CASSLSGFGSDTQYF. CDR3 DNA: TGCGCCAGCAGCTTGTCGGGGTTTGGCAGTGATACGCAGTATTTT.

This clonotype was counted only a few times. The gene calls are TRBV7-9 and TRBJ1-3, with TRBD1 identical over 8 bases. There are 15 residues in the CDR3. With V trimmed by 1 base and J by 2 bases, 1 base remained unmatched. In germline, CDR1 is SEHNR, CDR2 FQNEAQ (reference sequence). The CDR3 DNA sequence: TGTGCCAGCAGCTTAGTGACAGGGGCTGGAAACACCATATATTTT. It is translated as CASSLVTGAGNTIYF.

This clonotype was counted between two and nine times. The chain links TRBV11-3 to TRBJ2-7, with TRBD2 identical over 8 bases. V gave up 1 base and J gave up 6 bases; unmatched junction bases: 2. From germline, CDR1 is SGHNT and CDR2 YENEEA. There are 13 residues in the CDR3. The CDR3 region is CASSLGGGIEQYF. CDR3 nucleotide sequence: TGTGCCAGCAGCTTAGGCGGGGGGATCGAGCAGTACTTC. The complete variable domain, with remaining parts taken from reference TRBV11-3 and TRBJ2-7, reads EAGVVQSPRYKIIEKKQPVAFWCNPISGHNTLYWYLQNLGQGPELLIRYENEEAVDDSQLPKDRFSAERLKGVDSTLKIQPAELGDSAVYLCASSLGGGIEQYFGPGTRLTVT.

This clonotype was counted a few times. The CDR3: CASSFYWDGSVGTGELFF. Here the CDR3 DNA reads TGTGCCAGCAGCTTTTACTGGGACGGTTCGGTAGGGACCGGGGAGCTGTTTTTT. The chain carries TRBV7-8 and TRBJ2-2; D could derive from TRBD1 or TRBD2 (5 bases each). Germline CDR1 is SGHVS and CDR2 is FQNEAQ. V lost 3 bases and J 5 bases, leaving 22 bases between the germline ends. This CDR3 is 18 amino acids long. Variable domain in full (rest from reference TRBV7-8 and TRBJ2-2): GAGVSQSPRYKVAKRGQDVALRCDPISGHVSLFWYQQALGQGPEFLTYFQNEAQLDKSGLPSDRFFAERPEGSVSTLKIQRTQQEDSAVYLCASSFYWDGSVGTGELFFGEGSRLTVL.

The sample holds a few counts of this clonotype. J is TRBJ2-7 and V is TRBV2, with D unresolved. V was shortened by 6 bases and J by 2 bases, with 8 bases between the two germline ends. The CDR3 has 12 amino acids. Per the germline V gene, CDR1 is SNHLY and CDR2 is FYNNEI. CDR3 coding DNA: TGTGCCAGCAGCTTGACCCCCTACGAGCAGTACGTC. Translating gives CASSLTPYEQYV.

This clonotype was counted only a few times. This chain uses TRBV11-2 with TRBJ1-6; D unclear. CDR1 SGHAT and CDR2 FQNNGV come from the germline V gene. This CDR3 comprises 14 residues. Trimming stripped 8 bases from V and 7 bases from J, with 15 bases between. This CDR3 is CASGRAGGNSPLHF. The DNA of the CDR3 is TGTGCCAGCGGGCGCGCGGGAGGCAATTCACCCCTCCACTTT.

This clonotype has just a few counts. The gene calls are TRBV18 and TRBJ2-3, with D hard to call. The CDR3 loop spans 16 amino acids. Between the trimmed V and J ends, which lost 3 bases and 1 base, there was a span of 14 bases. From germline, CDR1 is KGHSH and CDR2 LQKENI. CDR3 protein: CASSPRPDAGTDTQYF. DNA of the CDR3: TGTGCCAGCTCACCGCGGCCCGACGCGGGCACAGATACGCAGTATTTT.

V is TRBV19 and J is TRBJ1-2, with D unclear. The V gene's germline CDR1 is LNHDA and CDR2 SQIVND (reference sequence). Trimming shortened V by 7 bases and J by 3 bases, and 15 bases separated the two germline ends. The CDR3 runs 14 residues. The CDR3 sequence: CASTPGGADYGYTF. The CDR3 bases are TGTGCCAGTACCCCGGGCGGTGCAGACTATGGCTACACCTTC.

The V gene is TRBV6-1, the J gene TRBJ1-2; unclear D gene. Germline loops: CDR1 MNHNS, CDR2 SASEGT. This CDR3 has 13 amino acids. Trimming stripped 4 bases from V and 2 bases from J, with 8 bases between. DNA of the CDR3: TGTGCCAGCAGTGGCGCAGCGAACTATGGCTACACCTTC. As protein: CASSGAANYGYTF.

This clonotype was counted at least ten times. This chain connects TRBV7-2 to TRBJ2-3, with 10 bases lining up with TRBD2. V was pared by 8 bases and J by 6 bases, with 5 bases of the junction left unmatched. Per germline, CDR1 SGHTA and CDR2 FQGNSA. CDR3 size: 13 residues. The CDR3 reads CASHSGGHDTQYF. The CDR3 nucleotides are TGTGCCAGCCATAGCGGGGGGCACGATACGCAGTATTTT.

The J gene is TRBJ2-3, the V gene TRBV11-2; 7 nucleotides match TRBD1. This CDR3 comprises 15 residues. V lost 5 bases, J lost 8 bases, and 13 bases stayed unmatched. Germline loops: CDR1 SGHAT, CDR2 FQNNGV. The CDR3 loop is CASSRLQGITPTQYF. As DNA, the CDR3 is TGTGCCAGCAGCAGACTACAGGGGATAACCCCTACGCAGTATTTT.

This clonotype has more than one count but fewer than ten. The genes are TRBV11-2 and TRBJ2-3; D ambiguous. V was pared by 2 bases and J by 2 bases, with 11 bases between. Germline V gene sequence: CDR1 SGHAT, CDR2 FQNNGV. The CDR3 contains 15 residues. The CDR3 bases are TGTGCCAGCAGCTTAAGGCCGGCCTCCACAGATACGCAGTATTTT. This encodes CASSLRPASTDTQYF.

This clonotype was found a few times. V usage is TRBV12-3 or TRBV12-4 and J usage is TRBJ2-5; no firm D call. CDR3 length: 10 amino acids. V lost 7 bases and J 5 bases, leaving 5 bases between the germline ends. CDR3 nucleotide sequence: TGTGCCAGCATGGGGGAGACCCAGTACTTC. This sequence encodes CASMGETQYF.

This chain connects TRBV9 to TRBJ1-1; 11 nucleotides agree with TRBD1. V trimming: 4 bases; J trimming: 0 bases; junction bases outside the gene matches: 17. The CDR3 is made up of 20 amino acids. Germline CDR1 is SGDLS and CDR2 is YYNGEE. CDR3 DNA sequence: TGTGCCAGCAGCCTAGAACCAGGGACCGGGACAGGGGGAATGAACACTGAAGCTTTCTTT. Its translation is CASSLEPGTGTGGMNTEAFF.

This clonotype was recorded a few times. The chain is built from TRBV4-3 and TRBJ2-5; no clear D. Between the trimmed V and J ends, which lost 1 base and 5 bases, there was a span of 8 bases. The V gene's germline CDR1 is LGHNA and CDR2 YSLEER. This CDR3 has 13 amino acids. The CDR3 sequence is CASSQGVSETQYF. DNA of the CDR3: TGCGCCAGCAGCCAAGGAGTCTCGGAGACCCAGTACTTC.

The chain joins TRBV2 to TRBJ2-7; D gene ambiguous. Trimming stripped 4 bases from V and 6 bases from J, with 16 bases between. The germline V gene encodes CDR1 SNHLY and CDR2 FYNNEI. The CDR3 is 14 residues long. CDR3 sequence reads: CASSVAQSLSEQYF. The CDR3 DNA reads as TGTGCCAGCAGTGTAGCACAGTCGCTGAGCGAGCAGTACTTC.

V and J are TRBV3-2 and TRBJ2-7. TRBV3-2 is shown as a pseudogene. This CDR3 region has 14 residues. In DNA form, the CDR3 reads TGTGCCAGCAGCCAAGACCACGAGTACTACGAGCAGTACGTC. Protein product: CASSQDHEYYEQYV.

This clonotype was counted a few times. This chain uses TRBV7-2 with TRBJ1-1, with D unclear. V dropped 3 bases and J dropped 0 bases, with 5 bases sitting between them. CDR1 and CDR2 from the germline V gene are SGHTA and FQGNSA. The CDR3 contains 13 residues. Here the CDR3 DNA reads TGTGCCAGCAGCTTTATGCTGAACACTGAAGCTTTCTTT. Its translation: CASSFMLNTEAFF.

This clonotype was counted a few times. The chain couples TRBV27 to TRBJ2-7; D ambiguous. Germline V gene data show CDR1 as MNHEY and CDR2 as SMNVEV (reference sequence). The CDR3 runs 14 residues. Trimming stripped 0 bases from V and 9 bases from J, with 15 bases between. The CDR3 region has the DNA TGTGCCAGCAGTTTATCGGGCAGTTCTTCATTGCAGTACGTC. Amino acid sequence: CASSLSGSSSLQYV.

This clonotype occurred a few times. The chain uses TRBV20-1 and TRBJ2-2; a weak D match, TRBD1 (5 bases). Germline V lookup: CDR1 DFQATT, CDR2 SNEGSKA (reference sequence). This CDR3 comprises 12 residues. For the CDR3, the DNA is TGCCGAAGGGGTTTAAACACCGGGGAGCTGTTTTTT. Its protein product is CRRGLNTGELFF.

A few counts support this clonotype. CDR3 nucleotide sequence: TGTGCCAGCAGCCCGAGGTATACTAGCGGCACAGATACGCAGTATTTT. It is translated as CASSPRYTSGTDTQYF. The chain couples TRBV7-6 to TRBJ2-3; TRBD2 aligns across 7 bases. The V gene end was trimmed by 5 bases and the J gene end by 1 base; junction bases not matched to a gene: 9. This CDR3 comprises 16 residues. Germline-derived CDR1 and CDR2 are SGHVS and FNYEAQ. Full variable domain (rest looked up from reference TRBV7-6 and TRBJ2-3): GAGVSQSPRYKVTKRGQDVALRCDPISGHVSLYWYRQALGQGPEFLTYFNYEAQQDKSGLPNDRFSAERPEGSISTLTIQRTEQRDSAMYRCASSPRYTSGTDTQYFGPGTRLTVL.

This clonotype was seen repeatedly, ten times or more. The chain couples TRBV7-2 to TRBJ2-1, with TRBD2 matching 13 bases. The germline gives CDR1 SGHTA, CDR2 FQGNSA. The CDR3 is 15 residues long. V was clipped by 5 bases and J by 6 bases; unmatched bases: 4. CDR3 sequence: CASSPGLAGANEQFF. The DNA for the CDR3 is TGTGCCAGCAGCCCCGGACTAGCGGGGGCCAATGAGCAGTTCTTC.

The chain is built from TRBV7-2 and TRBJ2-7; D is uncertain. Trimming removed 5 bases at V and 2 bases at J, with 19 bases between. The CDR3 is 16 residues long. Germline lookup yields CDR1 SGHTA and CDR2 FQGNSA. The CDR3 region has the DNA TGTGCCAGCAGCCTTGGTGCGATTCTGGCCCCCTACGAGCAGTACGTC. It is translated as CASSLGAILAPYEQYV.

There are a few counts of this clonotype. The chain joins TRBV5-1 to TRBJ2-3; 7 nucleotides match TRBD2. The V and J ends lost 3 bases and 2 bases, in that order; junction bases with no gene match: 6. CDR1 is SGHRS and CDR2 is YFSETQ in the germline V gene. The CDR3 totals 15 residues. CDR3 nucleotides: TGCGCCAGCAGCTGGACGGGAGGACCCACAGATACGCAGTATTTT. Protein product: CASSWTGGPTDTQYF.

This clonotype was picked up a small number of times. This chain joins TRBV7-2 and TRBJ1-2, with TRBD1 matching over 9 bases. The junction had 7 bases not matched to a gene; V was cut back by 4 bases and J by 4 bases. The CDR3 sequence is 15 residues long. Looked up from germline, CDR1 is SGHTA and CDR2 is FQGNSA. The DNA for the CDR3 is TGTGCCAGCAGCTCTGGAGCGGGACAGGGCTATGGCTACACCTTC. This codes for CASSSGAGQGYGYTF.

V gene TRBV7-6 combines with J gene TRBJ2-5; TRBD2 agrees at 16 bases. This CDR3 comprises 17 residues. CDR1 and CDR2 (germline): SGHVS, FNYEAQ. V lost 5 bases and J lost 5; bases outside the gene matches: 8. The CDR3 loop is CASSGGLAGGPRETQYF. For the CDR3, the DNA is TGTGCCAGCAGCGGGGGACTAGCGGGGGGGCCGCGTGAGACCCAGTACTTC.

This clonotype has ten or more counts. The chain employs TRBV7-9 and TRBJ2-1, with TRBD2 identical over 10 bases. Germline values: CDR1 SEHNR, CDR2 FQNEAQ (reference sequence). CDR3 length: 16 residues. Germline trimming cut 0 bases from V and 5 bases from J; bases unmatched to any gene: 4. The CDR3 nucleotides read TGTGCCAGCAGCTTAGCCCTAGCGGGGGAGCACAATGAGCAGTTCTTC. Its protein product is CASSLALAGEHNEQFF.

The chain combines TRBV19 with TRBJ2-2, with TRBD1 identical over 9 bases. Germline CDR1 and CDR2: LNHDA and SQIVND (reference sequence). The CDR3 runs 15 residues. V trimming: 6 bases; J trimming: 5 bases; junction bases outside the gene matches: 7. The CDR3 loop is CASRRGQGETGELFF. The CDR3 DNA reads TGTGCCAGTAGGAGGGGACAGGGAGAGACCGGGGAGCTGTTTTTT. The full variable domain, rest sourced from reference TRBV19 and TRBJ2-2, is DGGITQSPKYLFRKEGQNVTLSCEQNLNHDAMYWYRQDPGQGLRLIYYSQIVNDFQKGDIAEGYSVSREKKESFPLTVTSAQKNPTAFYLCASRRGQGETGELFFGEGSRLTVL.